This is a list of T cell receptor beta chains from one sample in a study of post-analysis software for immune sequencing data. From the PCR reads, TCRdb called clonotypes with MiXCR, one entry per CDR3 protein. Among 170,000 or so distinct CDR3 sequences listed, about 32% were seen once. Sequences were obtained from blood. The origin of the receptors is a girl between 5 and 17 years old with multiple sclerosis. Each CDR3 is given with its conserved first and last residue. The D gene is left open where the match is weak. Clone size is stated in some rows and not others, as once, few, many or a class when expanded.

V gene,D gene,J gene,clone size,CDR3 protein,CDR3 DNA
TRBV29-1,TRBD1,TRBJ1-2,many,CSVAGGLDYGYTF,TGCAGCGTAGCAGGGGGGTTAGACTATGGCTACACCTTC
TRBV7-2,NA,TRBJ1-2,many,CASSLVVTTNFQYGYTF,TGTGCCAGCAGCTTAGTCGTAACTACCAACTTCCAATATGGCTACACCTTC
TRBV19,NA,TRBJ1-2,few,CASRPGGVSDGYTF,TGTGCCAGTAGGCCGGGAGGGGTGTCAGATGGCTACACCTTC
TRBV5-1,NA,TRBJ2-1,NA,CASSPLTLQDEQFF,TGCGCCAGCAGCCCATTGACCCTTCAGGATGAGCAGTTCTTC
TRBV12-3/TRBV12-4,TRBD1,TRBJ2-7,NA,CASRFDRAGYEQYF,TGTGCCAGCAGGTTTGACAGGGCAGGGTACGAGCAGTACTTC
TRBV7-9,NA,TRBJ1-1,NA,CASRAMVNTEAFF,TGTGCCAGCAGGGCGATGGTGAACACTGAAGCTTTCTTT
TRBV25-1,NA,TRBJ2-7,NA,CASGPVGRGVSEQYF,TGTGCCAGCGGACCGGTTGGCAGGGGAGTCTCCGAGCAGTACTTC
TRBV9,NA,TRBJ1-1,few,CASSVFGDPNTEAFF,TGTGCCAGCAGCGTCTTCGGGGATCCGAACACTGAAGCTTTCTTT
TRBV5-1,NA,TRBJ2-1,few,CASSRVISAIVDNEQFF,TGCGCCAGCAGCCGAGTGATAAGCGCGATTGTGGACAATGAGCAGTTCTTC
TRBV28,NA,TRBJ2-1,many,CASTRGARSSYNEQFF,TGTGCCAGCACCCGTGGAGCGCGAAGCTCCTACAATGAGCAGTTCTTC
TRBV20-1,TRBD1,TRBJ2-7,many,CSARPGQGIYEQYF,TGCAGTGCTAGGCCGGGACAGGGGATTTACGAGCAGTACTTC
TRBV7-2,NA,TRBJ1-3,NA,CASSPTYSGNTIYF,TGTGCCAGCAGCCCTACCTACTCTGGGAACACCATATATTTT
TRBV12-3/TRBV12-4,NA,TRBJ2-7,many,CASSFRGAGEQYF,TGTGCCAGCAGTTTTCGGGGGGCTGGTGAGCAGTACTTC
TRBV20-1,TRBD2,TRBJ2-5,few,CSARLAGGPQETQYF,TGCAGTGCTAGACTAGCGGGAGGGCCGCAAGAGACCCAGTACTTC
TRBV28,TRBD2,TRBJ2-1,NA,CASRNSGIRPGDNEQFF,TGTGCCAGCAGGAATAGCGGGATCCGTCCCGGGGACAATGAGCAGTTCTTC
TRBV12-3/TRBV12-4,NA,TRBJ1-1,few,CASSFFGFFPNTEAFF,TGTGCCAGCAGTTTTTTTGGCTTTTTCCCGAACACTGAAGCTTTCTTT
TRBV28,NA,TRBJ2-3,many,CASRNSGLTQYF,TGTGCCAGCAGAAATAGCGGACTTACGCAGTATTTT
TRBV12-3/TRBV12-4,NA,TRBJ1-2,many,CASSLVAGSDYGYTF,TGTGCCAGCAGTTTGGTCGCCGGGTCGGACTATGGCTACACCTTC
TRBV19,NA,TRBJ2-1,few,CASQDISDYNEQFF,TGTGCCAGTCAAGACATTAGCGACTACAATGAGCAGTTCTTC
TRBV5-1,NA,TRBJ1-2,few,CASSLRGDGYTF,TGCGCCAGCAGCTTAAGGGGGGATGGCTACACCTTC
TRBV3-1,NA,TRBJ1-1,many,CASSHLSGTTNTEAFF,TGTGCCAGCAGCCATCTTTCCGGGACAACGAACACTGAAGCTTTCTTT
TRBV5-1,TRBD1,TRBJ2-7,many,CASRWYDRENEQYF,TGCGCCAGCAGGTGGTACGACAGGGAGAACGAGCAGTACTTC
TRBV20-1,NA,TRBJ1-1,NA,CSARGPGLSAFF,TGCAGTGCTAGGGGACCCGGTTTAAGTGCTTTCTTT
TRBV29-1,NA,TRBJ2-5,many,CSADLTAYQETQYF,TGCAGCGCCGACTTGACAGCGTACCAAGAGACCCAGTACTTC
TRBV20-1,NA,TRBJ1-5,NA,CSARDTNPQPQHF,TGCAGTGCTAGAGATACGAACCCTCAGCCCCAGCATTTT
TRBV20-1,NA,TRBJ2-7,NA,CSAGIQGARQYF,TGCAGTGCAGGGATACAAGGGGCTAGGCAGTACTTC
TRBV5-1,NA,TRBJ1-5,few,CASSVDGTNQPQHF,TGCGCCAGCAGCGTGGACGGAACCAATCAGCCCCAGCATTTT
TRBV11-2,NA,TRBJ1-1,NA,CASSFGTKANTEAFF,TGTGCCAGCAGCTTCGGGACCAAAGCGAACACTGAAGCTTTCTTT
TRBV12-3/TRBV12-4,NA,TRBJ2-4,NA,CASSLLGTPLAKNIQYF,TGTGCCAGCAGCCTCCTAGGGACCCCCCTAGCCAAAAACATTCAGTACTTC
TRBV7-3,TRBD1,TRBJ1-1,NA,CASSSQGQGRTEAFF,TGTGCCAGCAGCTCCCAGGGACAGGGAAGAACTGAAGCTTTCTTT
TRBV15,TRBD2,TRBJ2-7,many,CATGGKRDGYEQYF,TGTGCCACCGGAGGCAAGCGGGACGGGTACGAGCAGTACTTC
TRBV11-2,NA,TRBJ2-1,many,CASSVTAASSYNEQFF,TGTGCCAGCAGCGTTACGGCGGCGAGCTCCTACAATGAGCAGTTCTTC
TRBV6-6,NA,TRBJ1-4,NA,CASRGHSATNEKLFF,TGTGCCAGCAGAGGTCACAGTGCAACTAATGAAAAACTGTTTTTT
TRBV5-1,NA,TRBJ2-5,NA,CASSLREAWGTQYF,TGCGCCAGCAGCTTGAGGGAGGCGTGGGGGACCCAGTACTTC
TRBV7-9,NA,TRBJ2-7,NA,CASRAGGSYEQYF,TGTGCCAGCAGGGCAGGGGGGTCCTACGAGCAGTACTTC
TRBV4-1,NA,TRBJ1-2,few,CASSQEGTHRDYGYTF,TGCGCCAGCAGCCAAGAAGGGACCCACCGGGACTATGGCTACACCTTC
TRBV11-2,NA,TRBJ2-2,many,CASRLGGGGELFF,TGTGCCAGCAGACTAGGAGGCGGCGGGGAGCTGTTTTTT
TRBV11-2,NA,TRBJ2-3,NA,CASTELRTDTQYF,TGTGCGAGTACAGAACTACGCACAGATACGCAGTATTTT
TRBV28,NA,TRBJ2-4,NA,CASSLGGLGNIQYF,TGTGCCAGCAGTTTAGGGGGGCTTGGAAACATTCAGTACTTC
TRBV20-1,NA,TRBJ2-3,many,CSASPVGSGGTDTQYF,TGCAGTGCTAGCCCAGTAGGGTCAGGGGGCACAGATACGCAGTATTTT
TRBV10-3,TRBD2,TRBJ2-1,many,CAISERGLADNNEQFF,TGTGCCATCAGTGAGAGGGGACTAGCGGACAACAATGAGCAGTTCTTC
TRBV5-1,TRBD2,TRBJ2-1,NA,CASSLAGGHNEQFF,TGCGCCAGCAGCCTAGCGGGGGGACACAATGAGCAGTTCTTC